This record covers a single TCR beta chain. Its antigen has not been determined. No per-base quality is available; no much larger clone lies one base away. This sample is part of a study of shared clonotypes between healthy human individuals (dated by TCRdb to 2018 to 2021). For the study in its entirety: The cohort included a few men and a couple of women between 18 and 49 years of age. The study deeply sequenced blood TCR repertoires of about 5 healthy adults to estimate repertoire size and the extent of clonotype sharing between individuals. To increase sequencing depth and limit assay-specific biases, TCR repertoire library preparation and sequencing were carried out by different laboratories using diverse techniques. Between about 0.85 and 10 billion PBMCs per donor were obtained by leukapheresis. The study at large found these results: Sampling was restricted to blood, and TCR repertoires in tissue are likely to differ from TCR repertoires in blood. Pairwise subsampling indicated that sequencing depth was expected to affect the degree of clonotype sharing among donors. Because the study included only a small number of donors, the genetic and exposure-history diversity represented was limited.

The donors were healthy, HIV-negative adults with no recently reported acute infections or vaccinations. All donors were Caucasian adults living in Nashville, Tennessee, USA. For unsorted samples, tens of millions of PBMCs were counted and genomic DNA was extracted with the QIAamp DNA Blood Mini kit. Blood was collected by leukapheresis, and PBMCs were isolated by Ficoll-Histopaque density gradient centrifugation and then cryopreserved in liquid nitrogen vapor phase. TCR CDR3 regions were amplified from genomic DNA by multiplex PCR using the deep immunoSEQ assay. Genomic DNA extracted from each cell subset was distributed evenly over all wells of several immunoSEQ 96-well plates, and each plate served as one replicate. Each replicate PCR for unsorted PBMC received 300 to 350 ng genomic DNA, equal to around 30,000 T cell genomes. Ten immunoSEQ deep assay plates were used to sequence unsorted PBMC genomic DNA. The purified libraries were quantified using a Qubit 3.0 fluorometer, sized with a Bioanalyzer 2100, and then quantified again using the KAPA Library Quantification kit. Every immunoSEQ 96-well plate was sequenced on a dedicated single-read 150-cycle Illumina NextSeq 550 flow cell. The original methods were these. The immunoSEQ output contained only junctional sequences without quality scores, so filtering could not match that applied to full-length reads. Sequences were annotated with PyIR, a Python wrapper for IgBLAST v1.9, using IMGT germline references to assign V/J genes and CDR3. Reads were removed for weak V/J assignments (E-value above 1e-6), missing CDR3, stop codons, out-of-frame junctions, or ambiguous translated residues. V3J clonotypes were defined as sequences sharing an identical inferred V gene, J gene, and CDR3 amino acid sequence. Percentage overlap between repertoires was calculated by dividing the number of shared unique clonotypes by the size of the smaller repertoire. Repertoire richness was assessed with RTK rarefaction, the Chao1 estimator, and Recon v2.1 estimates of unobserved clonotypes. TCRdb re-hosts the immuneACCESS table, in-frame sequences only. Its copies lack some clones; in the studies checked, an unresolved V gene accounts for under half of them, and the cause for the rest is not known. V, J and clone size derive from that table, while D and trimming were established from the DNA sequence. For this sample the table gives about 490,000 clones, of which around 79% were detected only once. About 12% of the sample is taken by the ten largest.

V loses 5 bases, J loses 11 bases, and the germline ends lie 10 bases apart. The cysteine opens and the phenylalanine closes a CDR3 of 11 amino acids. The retained sequence is limited to the CDR3, 33 bases, with the frame set at the first base. Taken from the germline V gene (reference sequence), the CDR1 and CDR2 loops are MNHNY and SVGAGI. The receptor comes from a woman aged 40 to 50 in good health. Some clones in this sample may be carry-over from other donors' samples. Sequenced sample: PBMCs. The chain was built from TRBV6-6 and TRBJ2-1; matching of 6 bases hints at TRBD1 as the D gene. The encoded CDR3 is CASSARDKQFF. The sequenced DNA: TGTGCCAGCAGTGCCCGGGACAAGCAGTTCTTC.